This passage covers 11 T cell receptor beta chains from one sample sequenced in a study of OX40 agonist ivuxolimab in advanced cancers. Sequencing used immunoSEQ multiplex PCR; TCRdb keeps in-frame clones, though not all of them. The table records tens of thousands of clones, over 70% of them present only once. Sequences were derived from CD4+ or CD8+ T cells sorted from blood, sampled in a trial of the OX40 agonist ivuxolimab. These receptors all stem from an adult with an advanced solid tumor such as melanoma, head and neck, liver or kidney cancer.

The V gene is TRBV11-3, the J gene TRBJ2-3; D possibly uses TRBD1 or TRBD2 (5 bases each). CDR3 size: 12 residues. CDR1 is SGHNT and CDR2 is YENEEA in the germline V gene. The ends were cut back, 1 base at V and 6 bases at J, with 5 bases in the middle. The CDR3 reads CASSLGDDTQYF. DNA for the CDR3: TGTGCCAGCAGCTTAGGGGACGATACGCAGTATTTT.

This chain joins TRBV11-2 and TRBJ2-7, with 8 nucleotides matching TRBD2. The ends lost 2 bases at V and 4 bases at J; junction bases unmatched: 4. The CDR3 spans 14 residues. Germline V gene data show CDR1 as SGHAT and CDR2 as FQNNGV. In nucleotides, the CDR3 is TGTGCCAGCAGCTTAACCACGGGAGGGTACGAGCAGTACTTC. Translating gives CASSLTTGGYEQYF.

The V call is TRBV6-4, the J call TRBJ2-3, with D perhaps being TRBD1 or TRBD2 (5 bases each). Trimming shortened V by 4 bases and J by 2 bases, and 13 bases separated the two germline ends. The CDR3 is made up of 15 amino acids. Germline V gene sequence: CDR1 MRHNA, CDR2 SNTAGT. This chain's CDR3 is CASSAGTDPTDTQYF. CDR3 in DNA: TGTGCCAGCAGTGCCGGGACGGACCCCACAGATACGCAGTATTTT.

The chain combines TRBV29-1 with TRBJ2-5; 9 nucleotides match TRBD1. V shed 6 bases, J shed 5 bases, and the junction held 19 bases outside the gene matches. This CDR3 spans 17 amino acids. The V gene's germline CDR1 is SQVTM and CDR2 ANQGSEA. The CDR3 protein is CSVAETWGTGGVETQYF. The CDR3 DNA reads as TGCAGCGTGGCCGAGACTTGGGGCACAGGGGGCGTCGAGACCCAGTACTTC.

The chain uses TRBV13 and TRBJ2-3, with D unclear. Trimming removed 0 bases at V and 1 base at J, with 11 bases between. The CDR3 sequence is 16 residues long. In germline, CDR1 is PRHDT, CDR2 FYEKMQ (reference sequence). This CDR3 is CASSLGLLGGTDTQYF. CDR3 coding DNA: TGTGCCAGCAGCTTAGGGCTACTCGGCGGCACAGATACGCAGTATTTT.

CDR3 in DNA: TGTGCCAGCAGCCCGAGCCCCTCCTCTGAAGCTTTCTTT. Its protein product is CASSPSPSSEAFF. The chain combines TRBV9 with TRBJ1-1; D is uncertain. Germline V gene lookup returns CDR1 SGDLS and CDR2 YYNGEE. V was pared by 4 bases and J by 6 bases, with 13 bases between. The CDR3 is made up of 13 amino acids.

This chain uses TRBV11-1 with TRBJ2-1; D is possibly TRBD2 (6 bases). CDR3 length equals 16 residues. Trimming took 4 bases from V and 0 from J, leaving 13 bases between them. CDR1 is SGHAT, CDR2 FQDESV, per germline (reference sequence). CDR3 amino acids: CASSSDLATSYNEQFF. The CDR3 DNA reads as TGTGCCAGCAGCTCAGACCTAGCGACCTCCTACAATGAGCAGTTCTTC.

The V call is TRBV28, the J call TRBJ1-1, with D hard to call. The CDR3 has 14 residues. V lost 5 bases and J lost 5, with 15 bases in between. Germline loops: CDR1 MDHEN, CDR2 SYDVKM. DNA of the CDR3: TGTGCCAGCAGTCAAGTCCCCACAGAGACTGAAGCTTTCTTT. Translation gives CASSQVPTETEAFF.

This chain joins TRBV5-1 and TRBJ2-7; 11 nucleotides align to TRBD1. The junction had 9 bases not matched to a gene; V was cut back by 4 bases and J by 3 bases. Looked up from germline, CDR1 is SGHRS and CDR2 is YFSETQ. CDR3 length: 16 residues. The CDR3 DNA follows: TGCGCCAGCAGCGCCCGGGGAGGGACAGGGGGCTACGAGCAGTACTTC. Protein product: CASSARGGTGGYEQYF.

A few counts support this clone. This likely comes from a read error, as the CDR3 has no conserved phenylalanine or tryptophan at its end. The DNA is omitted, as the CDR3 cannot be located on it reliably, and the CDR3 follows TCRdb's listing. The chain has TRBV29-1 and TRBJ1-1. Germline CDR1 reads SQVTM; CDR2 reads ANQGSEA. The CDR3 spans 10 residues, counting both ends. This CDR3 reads CSVSGTGPEV.

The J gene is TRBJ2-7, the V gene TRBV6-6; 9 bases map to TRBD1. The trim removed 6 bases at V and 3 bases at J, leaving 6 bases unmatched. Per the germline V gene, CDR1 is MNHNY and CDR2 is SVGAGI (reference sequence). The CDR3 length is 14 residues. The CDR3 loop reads CASRHPGQGYEQYF. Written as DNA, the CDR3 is TGTGCCAGCAGGCACCCGGGACAGGGCTACGAGCAGTACTTC.